The 17 T cell receptor beta chains below come from one sample, sequenced in a study of cytomegalovirus exposure and HLA in healthy donors. Primers for the PCR totalled 60 Vbeta and 13 Jbeta. The table came from immunoSEQ multiplex PCR; TCRdb's copy has only in-frame clones and leaves some out. This table has roughly 160,000 clones, 80% appearing once. Sequencing was performed on PBMCs. The receptors shown here come from a woman aged 45-65 years in good health and CMV-seropositive.

The chain combines TRBV6-5 with TRBJ2-3; TRBD1 aligns across 7 bases. Germline loops: CDR1 MNHEY, CDR2 SVGAGI. V lost 8 bases to trimming and J lost 0 bases; unmatched junction nucleotides: 8. CDR3 size: 15 residues. The CDR3 loop reads CASGKGAASTDTQYF. The CDR3 bases are TGTGCCAGCGGCAAGGGGGCAGCTAGCACAGATACGCAGTATTTT.

The chain is built from TRBV4-2 and TRBJ1-3; perhaps TRBD1 as D (6 bases). The V and J ends lost 1 base and 9 bases respectively, with 22 bases between them. Germline CDR1 and CDR2: LGHNA and YNFKEQ. This CDR3 region has 17 residues. The CDR3 spells CASSQGTDSGKSRTIYF. The CDR3 DNA is TGTGCCAGCAGCCAAGGGACAGACTCTGGAAAATCGCGCACCATATATTTT.

This clone has only one observation. This chain links TRBV5-6 with TRBJ1-1, with D tentatively TRBD1 (5 bases). The CDR3 has 13 residues. V dropped 0 bases and J dropped 10 bases, with 13 bases sitting between them. The germline V gene has CDR1 SGHDT and CDR2 YYEEEE. CDR3 in amino acids: CASSLEYGQGAFF. In nucleotides, the CDR3 is TGTGCCAGCAGCTTGGAATATGGGCAGGGAGCTTTCTTT.

This clone was counted once. The junction does not match germline at one end; this may be a read error. This chain uses TRBV20-1 with TRBJ1-2; TRBD1 matches 7 bases. The CDR3 runs to 11 residues. Germline lookup yields CDR1 DFQATT and CDR2 SNEGSKA (reference sequence). This CDR3 reads CSAGWDRGVAF. As DNA, the CDR3 is TGCAGTGCTGGCTGGGACAGAGGAGTTGCCTTC.

CDR3 sequence: CASSLGPESNQPQHF. CDR3 bases: TGCGCCAGCAGCTTGGGGCCGGAGAGCAATCAGCCCCAGCATTTT. The rearrangement uses TRBV5-1 and TRBJ1-5; D unresolved. The CDR3 is 15 residues long. Germline CDR1 is SGHRS and CDR2 is YFSETQ. V was shortened by 0 bases and J by 1 base, with 8 bases between the two germline ends.

The CDR3 nucleotides are TGCAGCGGACAGCGGGATAACTACGAGCAGTACTTC. This sequence encodes CSGQRDNYEQYF. This chain connects TRBV29-1 to TRBJ2-7, with 7 bases matching TRBD2. Germline CDR1 is SQVTM and CDR2 is ANQGSEA. This CDR3 is built from 12 residues. V trimming: 7 bases; J trimming: 3 bases; junction bases outside the gene matches: 6.

This rearrangement joins TRBV27 to TRBJ2-1; D uncertain. Between the trimmed V and J ends, which lost 2 bases and 3 bases, there was a span of 11 bases. Germline V gene sequence: CDR1 MNHEY, CDR2 SMNVEV (reference sequence). The CDR3 consists of 15 residues. CDR3 nucleotides: TGTGCCAGCAGTTTAGTGAGACCTAGCTACAATGAGCAGTTCTTC. Its translation: CASSLVRPSYNEQFF.

This clone has only a few counts. The rearrangement links TRBV21-1 to TRBJ2-6; TRBD2 was called by the table and not checked on the DNA. TRBV21-1 is noted as a pseudogene. CDR3 length: 18 residues. CDR3 nucleotides: TGTGCCAGCAGCATAGCTAGCGGGATCTGCTCTGGGGCCAACGTCCTGACTTTC. Translating gives CASSIASGICSGANVLTF.

The chain couples TRBV28 to TRBJ1-2; D uncertain. Germline assignment: CDR1 MDHEN and CDR2 SYDVKM. The CDR3 runs to 12 residues. V dropped 2 bases and J dropped 3 bases, with 4 bases sitting between them. The DNA for the CDR3 is TGTGCCAGCAGTTTACGCGACTATGGCTACACCTTC. It encodes CASSLRDYGYTF.

The chain joins TRBV15 to TRBJ2-7; tentatively, D is TRBD2 (5 bases). The CDR3 loop spans 15 amino acids. Trimming removed 0 bases at V and 2 bases at J, with 11 bases between. The V gene's germline CDR1 is LNHNV and CDR2 YYDKDF (reference sequence). CDR3 sequence (DNA): TGTGCCACCAGCAGAGATAGAGGGAGCCCCTACGAGCAGTACTTC. Translation gives CATSRDRGSPYEQYF.

The gene calls are TRBV9 and TRBJ1-2; no firm D call. The CDR3 length is 14 residues. The V end was cut by 4 bases, the J end by 3 bases, with 13 bases between. CDR1 is SGDLS, CDR2 YYNGEE, per germline. CDR3: CASSPDSVDYGYTF. CDR3 DNA: TGTGCCAGCAGCCCAGACTCGGTTGACTATGGCTACACCTTC. Together with reference TRBV9 and TRBJ1-2, the CDR3 gives the full variable domain: DSGVTQTPKHLITATGQRVTLRCSPRSGDLSVYWYQQSLDQGLQFLIQYYNGEERAKGNILERFSAQQFPDLHSELNLSSLELGDSALYFCASSPDSVDYGYTFGSGTRLTVV.

The CDR3 region has the DNA TGTGCCAGCACAGGGGGCTTCAGCTCCTACGAGCAGTACTTC. Its translation is CASTGGFSSYEQYF. V is TRBV2 and J is TRBJ2-7, with 8 bases that match TRBD1. The CDR3 is made up of 14 amino acids. Trimming removed 7 bases from V and 0 bases from J; junction bases left unmatched: 5. Looked up from germline, CDR1 is SNHLY and CDR2 is FYNNEI.

The V and J genes are TRBV7-2 and TRBJ2-3; D is undetermined. The CDR3 has 15 residues. Between the trimmed V and J ends, which lost 1 base and 4 bases, there was a span of 12 bases. The V gene's germline CDR1 is SGHTA and CDR2 FQGNSA. The CDR3 sequence is CASSLGPALADTQYF. The CDR3, as DNA: TGTGCCAGCAGCTTAGGGCCCGCTTTGGCAGATACGCAGTATTTT.

This chain joins TRBV11-3 and TRBJ1-5, with 10 bases that match TRBD1. Germline lookup yields CDR1 SGHNT and CDR2 YENEEA. V lost 2 bases and J lost 9; bases outside the gene matches: 7. The CDR3 totals 15 residues. This CDR3 reads CASSLNRDRGPPQHF. The DNA for the CDR3 is TGTGCCAGCAGCTTAAACCGGGACAGGGGTCCGCCCCAGCATTTT.

The rearrangement uses TRBV7-3 and TRBJ1-1, with D uncertain. V dropped 5 bases and J dropped 1 base, with 8 bases sitting between them. Germline V gene data show CDR1 as SGHTA and CDR2 as FQGTGA. CDR3 length: 13 residues. In DNA, the CDR3 is TGTGCCAGCAGCGAGACAAAGAACACTGAAGCTTTCTTT. Translated, it gives CASSETKNTEAFF.

In its sample, this clone was seen a few times. The gene calls are TRBV9 and TRBJ2-1; D is undetermined. Germline CDR1 reads SGDLS; CDR2 reads YYNGEE. The CDR3 runs to 12 residues. Trimming took 0 bases from V and 5 from J, leaving 3 bases between them. The CDR3 DNA follows: TGTGCCAGCAGCGTAGAGCACAATGAGCAGTTCTTC. It encodes CASSVEHNEQFF. Drawing the rest from reference TRBV9 and TRBJ2-1, the complete variable domain is DSGVTQTPKHLITATGQRVTLRCSPRSGDLSVYWYQQSLDQGLQFLIQYYNGEERAKGNILERFSAQQFPDLHSELNLSSLELGDSALYFCASSVEHNEQFFGPGTRLTVL.

The V and J genes are TRBV9 and TRBJ2-7, with D possibly being TRBD2 (5 bases). Germline CDR1 and CDR2: SGDLS and YYNGEE. V dropped 4 bases and J dropped 2 bases, with 13 bases sitting between them. CDR3 length: 14 residues. The CDR3 is CASSRTLGPYEQYF. The CDR3 DNA is TGTGCCAGCAGCCGCACACTAGGCCCCTACGAGCAGTACTTC.